The TCR beta chain under discussion was sequenced for a study of T cell responses to AZD1222 COVID-19 vaccine. Germline V CDR1 and CDR2: SGHTA, FQGNSA. CDR3 length: 12 amino acids. V lost 1 base to trimming and J lost 3 bases, with 4 bases between them. TCRdb's copy holds only in-frame clones and misses some; the assay was immunoSEQ multiplex PCR. The sample has about 190,000 clones; just over 90% are singletons. V gene TRBV7-2 combines with J gene TRBJ2-7; no definite D call. Here the sequenced sample was peripheral blood, taken on day 0 of AZD1222 vaccination. The sequence was collected from an adult in good health. This chain's CDR3 is CASSLGVYEQYF. The CDR3 coding sequence is TGTGCCAGCAGCTTAGGCGTCTACGAGCAGTACTTC.